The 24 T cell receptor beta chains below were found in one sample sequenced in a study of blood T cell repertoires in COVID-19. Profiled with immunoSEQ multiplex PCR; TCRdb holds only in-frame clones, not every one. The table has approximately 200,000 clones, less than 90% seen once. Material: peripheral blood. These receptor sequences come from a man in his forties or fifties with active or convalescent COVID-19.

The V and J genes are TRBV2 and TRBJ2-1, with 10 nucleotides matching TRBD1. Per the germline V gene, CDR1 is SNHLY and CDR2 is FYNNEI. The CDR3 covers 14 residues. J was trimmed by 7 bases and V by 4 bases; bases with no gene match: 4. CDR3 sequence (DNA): TGTGCCAGCAGTGGACAGGGGGCTTCAAATGAGCAGTTCTTC. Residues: CASSGQGASNEQFF. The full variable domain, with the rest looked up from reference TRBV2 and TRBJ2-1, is EPEVTQTPSHQVTQMGQEVILRCVPISNHLYFYWYRQILGQKVEFLVSFYNNEISEKSEIFDDQFSVERPDGSNFTLKIRSTKLEDSAMYFCASSGQGASNEQFFGPGTRLTVL.

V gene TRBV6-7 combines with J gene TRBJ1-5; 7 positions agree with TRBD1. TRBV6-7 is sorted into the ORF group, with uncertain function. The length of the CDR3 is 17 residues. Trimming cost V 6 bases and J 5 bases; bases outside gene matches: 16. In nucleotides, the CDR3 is TGTGCCAGCAGAACGCCGGAGACAGGGAGTTTTTATCAGCCCCAGCATTTT. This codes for CASRTPETGSFYQPQHF.

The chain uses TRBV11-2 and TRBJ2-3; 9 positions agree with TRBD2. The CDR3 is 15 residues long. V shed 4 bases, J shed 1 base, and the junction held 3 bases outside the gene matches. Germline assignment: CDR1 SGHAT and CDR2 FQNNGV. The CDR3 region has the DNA TGTGCCAGCAGCTCAAGACTAGCGGGCACAGATACGCAGTATTTT. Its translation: CASSSRLAGTDTQYF.

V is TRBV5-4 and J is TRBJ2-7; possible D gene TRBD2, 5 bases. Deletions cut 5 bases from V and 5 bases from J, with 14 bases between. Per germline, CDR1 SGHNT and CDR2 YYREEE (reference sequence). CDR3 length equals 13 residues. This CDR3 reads CASRPNPGNEQYF. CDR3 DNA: TGTGCCAGCAGGCCTAACCCCGGGAACGAGCAGTACTTC.

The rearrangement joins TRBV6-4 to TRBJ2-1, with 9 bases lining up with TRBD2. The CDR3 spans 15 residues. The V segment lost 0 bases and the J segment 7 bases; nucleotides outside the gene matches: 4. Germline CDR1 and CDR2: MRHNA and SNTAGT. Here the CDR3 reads CASSDSAGGPNEQFF. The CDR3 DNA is TGTGCCAGCAGTGACTCGGCGGGAGGGCCGAATGAGCAGTTCTTC.

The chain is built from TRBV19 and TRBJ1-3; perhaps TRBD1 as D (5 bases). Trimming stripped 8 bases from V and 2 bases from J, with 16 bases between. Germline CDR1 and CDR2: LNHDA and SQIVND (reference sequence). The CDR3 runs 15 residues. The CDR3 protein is CASRIPNRPGNTIYF. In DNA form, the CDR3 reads TGTGCCAGTCGAATACCAAACAGGCCTGGAAACACCATATATTTT.

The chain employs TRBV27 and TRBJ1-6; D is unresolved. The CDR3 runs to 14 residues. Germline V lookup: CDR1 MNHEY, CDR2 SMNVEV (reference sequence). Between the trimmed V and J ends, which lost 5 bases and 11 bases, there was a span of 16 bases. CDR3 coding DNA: TGTGCCAGCAGTCCCGGGTTTCGGGAAACACCCCTCCACTTT. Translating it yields CASSPGFRETPLHF.

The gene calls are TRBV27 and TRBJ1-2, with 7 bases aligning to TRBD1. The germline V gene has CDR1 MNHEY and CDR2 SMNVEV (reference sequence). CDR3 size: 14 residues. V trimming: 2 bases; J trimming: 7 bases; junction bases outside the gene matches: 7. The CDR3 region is CASSLEGAGGGYTF. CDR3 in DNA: TGTGCCAGCAGTTTAGAGGGGGCAGGAGGTGGCTACACCTTC.

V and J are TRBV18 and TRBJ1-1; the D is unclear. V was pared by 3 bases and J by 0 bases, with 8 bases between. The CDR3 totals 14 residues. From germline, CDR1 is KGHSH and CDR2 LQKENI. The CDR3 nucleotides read TGTGCCAGCTCACCTGACTCTATGAACACTGAAGCTTTCTTT. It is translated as CASSPDSMNTEAFF.

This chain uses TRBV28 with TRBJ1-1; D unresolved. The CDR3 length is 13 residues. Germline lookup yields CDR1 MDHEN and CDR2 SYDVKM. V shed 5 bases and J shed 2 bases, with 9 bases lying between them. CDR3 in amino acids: CASSRVFNTEAFF. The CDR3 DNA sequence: TGTGCCAGCAGTCGGGTTTTTAACACTGAAGCTTTCTTT. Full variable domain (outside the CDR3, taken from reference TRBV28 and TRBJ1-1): DVKVTQSSRYLVKRTGEKVFLECVQDMDHENMFWYRQDPGLGLRLIYFSYDVKMKEKGDIPEGYSVSREKKERFSLILESASTNQTSMYLCASSRVFNTEAFFGQGTRLTVV.

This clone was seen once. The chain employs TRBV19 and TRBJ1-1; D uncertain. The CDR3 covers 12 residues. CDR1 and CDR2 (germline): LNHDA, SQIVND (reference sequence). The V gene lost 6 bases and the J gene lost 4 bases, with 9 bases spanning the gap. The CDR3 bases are TGTGCCAGTAGGGTAGCCAGCACTGAAGCTTTCTTT. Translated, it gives CASRVASTEAFF.

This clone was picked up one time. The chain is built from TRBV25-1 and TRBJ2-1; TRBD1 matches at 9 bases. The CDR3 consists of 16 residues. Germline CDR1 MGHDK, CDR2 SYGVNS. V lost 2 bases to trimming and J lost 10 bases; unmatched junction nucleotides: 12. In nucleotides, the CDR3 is TGTGCCAGCAGTGAAATCTTAGTACAGGGGGCGGGAGAGCAGTTCTTC. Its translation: CASSEILVQGAGEQFF.

CDR3 amino acids: CATWTEFRTEAFF. CDR3 DNA: TGTGCCACCTGGACAGAATTCCGCACTGAAGCTTTCTTT. V usage is TRBV6-5 and J usage is TRBJ1-1; weak D call: TRBD1 (6 bases). Germline loops: CDR1 MNHEY, CDR2 SVGAGI. V was shortened by 10 bases and J by 4 bases, with 16 bases between the two germline ends. The CDR3 runs to 13 residues.

CDR3 sequence reads: CASTPMEAPQAFF. CDR3 DNA sequence: TGTGCCAGCACCCCTATGGAGGCCCCTCAAGCTTTCTTT. V usage is TRBV2 and J usage is TRBJ1-1; D call uncertain. Germline assignment: CDR1 SNHLY and CDR2 FYNNEI. The CDR3 is made up of 13 amino acids. The germline V and J ends were trimmed by 7 bases and 9 bases, with 18 bases remaining between them.

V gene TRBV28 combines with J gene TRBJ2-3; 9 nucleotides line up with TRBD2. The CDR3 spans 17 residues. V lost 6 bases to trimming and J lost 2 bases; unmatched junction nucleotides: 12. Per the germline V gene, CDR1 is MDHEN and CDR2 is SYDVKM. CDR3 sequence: CASSWWLRGGPTDTQYF. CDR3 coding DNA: TGTGCCAGCAGCTGGTGGCTGCGGGGGGGCCCCACAGATACGCAGTATTTT.

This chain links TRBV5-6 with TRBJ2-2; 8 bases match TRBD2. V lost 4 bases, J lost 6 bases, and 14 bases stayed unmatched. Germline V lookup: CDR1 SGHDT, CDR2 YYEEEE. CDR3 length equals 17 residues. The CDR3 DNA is TGTGCCAGCAGCCTGTCGGGAGGGCCTAATATTGCCGGGGAGCTGTTTTTT. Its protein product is CASSLSGGPNIAGELFF.

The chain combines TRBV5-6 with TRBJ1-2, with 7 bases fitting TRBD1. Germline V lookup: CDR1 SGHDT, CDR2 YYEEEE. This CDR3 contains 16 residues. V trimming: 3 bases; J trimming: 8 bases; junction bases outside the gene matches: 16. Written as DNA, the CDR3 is TGTGCCAGCAGCTCGGATCCCACACAGGGGAACAGGGGCTACACCTTC. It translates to CASSSDPTQGNRGYTF.

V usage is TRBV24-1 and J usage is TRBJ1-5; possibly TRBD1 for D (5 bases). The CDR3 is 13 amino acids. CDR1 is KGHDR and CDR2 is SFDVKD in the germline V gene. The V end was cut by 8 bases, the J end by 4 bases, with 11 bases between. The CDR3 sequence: CATIRGTNQPQHF. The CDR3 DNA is TGTGCCACCATAAGGGGCACGAATCAGCCCCAGCATTTT.

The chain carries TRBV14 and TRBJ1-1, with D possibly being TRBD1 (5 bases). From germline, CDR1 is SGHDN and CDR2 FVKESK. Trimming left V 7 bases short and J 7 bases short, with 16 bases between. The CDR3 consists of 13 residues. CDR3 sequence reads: CASNLGERVEAFF. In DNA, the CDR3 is TGTGCCAGCAATCTGGGGGAGCGGGTTGAAGCTTTCTTT.

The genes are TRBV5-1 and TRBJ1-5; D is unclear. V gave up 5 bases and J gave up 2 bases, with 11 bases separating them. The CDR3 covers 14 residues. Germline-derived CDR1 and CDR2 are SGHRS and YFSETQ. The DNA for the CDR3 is TGCGCCAGCAGTCCGGACTTGGGCAATCAGCCCCAGCATTTT. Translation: CASSPDLGNQPQHF. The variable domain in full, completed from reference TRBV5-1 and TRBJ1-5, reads KAGVTQTPRYLIKTRGQQVTLSCSPISGHRSVSWYQQTPGQGLQFLFEYFSETQRNKGNFPGRFSGRQFSNSRSEMNVSTLELGDSALYLCASSPDLGNQPQHFGDGTRLSIL.

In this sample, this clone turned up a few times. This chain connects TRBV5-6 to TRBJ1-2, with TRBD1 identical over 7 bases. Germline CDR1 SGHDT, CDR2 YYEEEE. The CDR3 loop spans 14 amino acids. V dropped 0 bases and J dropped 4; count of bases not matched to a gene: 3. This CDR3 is CASSLDRGAYGYTF. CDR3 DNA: TGTGCCAGCAGCTTGGACAGGGGAGCCTATGGCTACACCTTC.

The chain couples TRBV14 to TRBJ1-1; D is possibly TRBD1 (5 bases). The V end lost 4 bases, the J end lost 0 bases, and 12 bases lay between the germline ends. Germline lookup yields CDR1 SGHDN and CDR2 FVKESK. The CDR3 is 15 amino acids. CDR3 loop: CASSRRGALNTEAFF. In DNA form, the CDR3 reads TGTGCCAGCAGCCGGCGTGGGGCGTTGAACACTGAAGCTTTCTTT.

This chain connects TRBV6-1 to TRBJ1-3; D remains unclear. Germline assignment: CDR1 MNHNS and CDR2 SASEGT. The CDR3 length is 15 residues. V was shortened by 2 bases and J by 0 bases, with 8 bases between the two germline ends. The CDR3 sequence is CASSENPTSGNTIYF. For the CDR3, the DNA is TGTGCCAGCAGTGAAAACCCTACCTCTGGAAACACCATATATTTT.

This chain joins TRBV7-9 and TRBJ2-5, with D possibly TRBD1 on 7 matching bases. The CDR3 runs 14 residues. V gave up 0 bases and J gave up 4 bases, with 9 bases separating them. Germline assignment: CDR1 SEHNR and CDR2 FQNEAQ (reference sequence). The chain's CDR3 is CASSLAQGGETQYF. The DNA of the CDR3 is TGTGCCAGCAGCTTAGCGCAGGGGGGAGAGACCCAGTACTTC. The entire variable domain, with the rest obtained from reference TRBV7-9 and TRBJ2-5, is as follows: DTGVSQNPRHKITKRGQNVTFRCDPISEHNRLYWYRQTLGQGPEFLTYFQNEAQLEKSRLLSDRFSAERPKGSFSTLEIQRTEQGDSAMYLCASSLAQGGETQYFGPGTRLLVL.